Here is one T cell receptor (beta chain) with its context. Original analysis: Reference gene primer amplification gave nucleated cell count estimates. The assay was immunoSEQ multiplex PCR, and TCRdb's table has in-frame clones only and misses some. V and J calls and clone size come straight from that table; D and trimming were deduced from the DNA. In the table there are about 50,000 clones, 84% of which are singletons. This record comes from a study of blood T cell repertoires in COVID-19. Across the study: The United States, Italy and Spain provided the acute and convalescent COVID-19 samples. The cDNA or gDNA used as material had been derived from T cells, B-cell-depleted T cells, or PBMCs.

This CDR3 spans 14 amino acids. V shed 7 bases and J shed 4 bases, with 14 bases lying between them. Germline-derived CDR1 and CDR2 are LNHDA and SQIVND (reference sequence). Sequenced sample: peripheral blood. The chain links TRBV19 to TRBJ2-1; a possible D gene is TRBD2 (6 bases). This clonotype was obtained from a man aged 55 to 69 with acute or convalescent COVID-19. CDR3 bases: TGTGCCAGTACCCCGGGGGTACAATACAATGAGCAGTTCTTC. As protein: CASTPGVQYNEQFF.